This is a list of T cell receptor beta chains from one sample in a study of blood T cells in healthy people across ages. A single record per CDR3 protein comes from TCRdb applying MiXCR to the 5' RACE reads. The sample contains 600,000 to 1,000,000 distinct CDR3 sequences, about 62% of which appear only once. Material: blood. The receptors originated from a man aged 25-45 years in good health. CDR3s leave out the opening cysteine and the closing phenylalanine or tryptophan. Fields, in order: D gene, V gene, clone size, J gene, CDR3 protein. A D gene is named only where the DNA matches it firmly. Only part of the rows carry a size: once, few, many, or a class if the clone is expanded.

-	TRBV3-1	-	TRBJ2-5	ASSLGGAGDETQY
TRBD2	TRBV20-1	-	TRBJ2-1	SARGLAGSPSYNEQF
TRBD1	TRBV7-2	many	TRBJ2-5	ASSFGQGRETQY
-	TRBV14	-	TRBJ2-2	ASSQIADIGPNTGELF
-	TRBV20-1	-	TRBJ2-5	SPRGAEETQY
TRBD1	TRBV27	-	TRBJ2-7	ASSSFDRGGYEQY
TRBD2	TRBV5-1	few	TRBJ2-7	ASTERGDLDEQY
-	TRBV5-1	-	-	ASSWVYGSANIQY
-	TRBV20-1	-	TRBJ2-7	SAGSFLEQY
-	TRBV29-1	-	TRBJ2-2	SFKYTGELF
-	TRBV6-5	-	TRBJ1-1	ASRATGFNTEAF
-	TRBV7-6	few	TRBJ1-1	ASSPGSMNTEAF
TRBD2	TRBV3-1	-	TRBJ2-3	ASGGDTDTQY
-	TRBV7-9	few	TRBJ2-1	ASSLGSAGEF
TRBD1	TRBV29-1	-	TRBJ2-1	SVTRQGLNEQF
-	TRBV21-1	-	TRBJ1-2	ASRKSAKTGQDYGYT
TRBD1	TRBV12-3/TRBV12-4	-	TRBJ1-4	ASTHGTANEKLF
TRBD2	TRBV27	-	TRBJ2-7	ASSPNSGNYPYEQY
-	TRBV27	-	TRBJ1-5	ASGRGAPQPQH
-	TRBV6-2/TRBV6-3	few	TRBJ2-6	ATVLPGANVLT
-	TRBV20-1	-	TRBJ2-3	SAHPLVGGDTQY
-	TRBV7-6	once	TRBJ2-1	ASSATANEQF
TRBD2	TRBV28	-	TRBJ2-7	ASSSPGGSSYEQY
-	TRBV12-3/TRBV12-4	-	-	ASSLLDYEQY
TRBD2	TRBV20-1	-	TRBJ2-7	SGELGGSYEQY